Listed below are T cell receptor beta chains from one sample, sequenced in a study of patients and donors after allogeneic stem cell transplantation. TCRdb ran MiXCR on the RT-PCR reads and lists one entry per CDR3 protein. The table has over 150,000 distinct CDR3 sequences, approximately 31% seen once. Material: blood, either unsorted or a sorted T cell fraction (not recorded which). These receptors all stem from a human donor who was either an allogeneic HSCT recipient or a stem cell or donor lymphocyte infusion donor (not recorded which). It is not recorded whose cells these are; they may come from a transplant donor. Each CDR3 is given with its conserved first and last residue. The D gene is left open where the match is weak. Only part of the rows carry a size: once, few, many, or a class if the clone is expanded.

CDR3: CASSPPAGDEQFF
DNA: TGCGCCAGCAGCCCACCGGCGGGGGATGAGCAGTTCTTC
length: 13
V: TRBV5-1
size: .
D: TRBD2
J: TRBJ2-1

CDR3: CSASLTSGSVLGSYEQYF
DNA: TGCAGTGCTTCGTTGACTAGCGGGAGTGTTCTGGGTTCCTACGAGCAGTACTTC
length: 18
V: TRBV20-1
size: .
D: TRBD2
J: TRBJ2-7

CDR3: CASSSLTVSYEQYF
DNA: TGTGCCAGCAGCTCCCTCACGGTGAGCTACGAGCAGTACTTC
length: 14
V: TRBV7-9
size: .
D: .
J: TRBJ2-7

CDR3: CASTPTRGQGPYEQYF
DNA: TGTGCCAGCACCCCTACCCGGGGACAGGGGCCCTACGAGCAGTACTTC
length: 16
V: TRBV21-1
size: few
D: .
J: TRBJ2-7

CDR3: CSVGYTGVLAKNIQYF
DNA: TGCAGCGTTGGGTACACAGGGGTTCTAGCCAAAAACATTCAGTACTTC
length: 16
V: TRBV29-1
size: many
D: TRBD1
J: TRBJ2-4

CDR3: CASRRPGRGRGYEQYF
DNA: TGTGCCAGCAGACGGCCGGGGCGTGGTAGGGGGTACGAGCAGTACTTC
length: 16
V: TRBV4-2
size: .
D: .
J: TRBJ2-7

CDR3: CSARVSNGGFEAFF
DNA: TGCAGTGCTAGAGTTTCAAACGGGGGGTTTGAAGCTTTCTTT
length: 14
V: TRBV20-1
size: many
D: .
J: TRBJ1-1

CDR3: CASSPNPYEQYF
DNA: TGTGCCAGCAGCCCTAATCCCTACGAGCAGTACTTC
length: 12
V: TRBV2
size: .
D: .
J: TRBJ2-7

CDR3: CASSQLGVKPQHF
DNA: TGTGCCAGCAGCCAATTAGGAGTGAAGCCCCAGCATTTT
length: 13
V: TRBV16
size: many
D: .
J: TRBJ1-5

CDR3: CASTSGHYTGELFF
DNA: TGTGCCAGCACCTCGGGACACTATACCGGGGAGCTGTTTTTT
length: 14
V: TRBV7-9
size: once
D: .
J: TRBJ2-2

CDR3: CASSLVRSSSSYNSPLHF
DNA: TGTGCCAGCAGCTTAGTCCGTAGCTCTAGCTCCTATAATTCACCCCTCCACTTT
length: 18
V: TRBV7-2
size: .
D: .
J: TRBJ1-6

CDR3: CASSFTTSGKETQYF
DNA: TGCGCCAGCAGCTTCACGACTAGCGGCAAAGAGACCCAGTACTTC
length: 15
V: TRBV5-1
size: .
D: TRBD2
J: TRBJ2-5

CDR3: CASSQVPSGSDEQFF
DNA: TGCGCCAGCAGCCAAGTCCCTAGCGGGAGCGATGAGCAGTTCTTC
length: 15
V: TRBV4-1
size: few
D: TRBD2
J: TRBJ2-1

CDR3: CASSFYRGLKDYGYTF
DNA: TGTGCCAGCAGTTTCTACAGGGGGCTAAAGGACTATGGCTACACCTTC
length: 16
V: TRBV12-3/TRBV12-4
size: few
D: TRBD1
J: TRBJ1-2

CDR3: CASSQVENTEAFF
DNA: TGTGCCAGCTCACAGGTGGAGAACACTGAAGCTTTCTTT
length: 13
V: TRBV18
size: .
D: .
J: TRBJ1-1

CDR3: CASSQVDKRKQFF
DNA: TGTGCCAGCAGCCAAGTAGATAAGCGAAAGCAGTTCTTC
length: 13
V: TRBV3-1
size: .
D: .
J: TRBJ2-1

CDR3: CASSVDPGQGRYEQYF
DNA: TGTGCCAGCAGCGTAGACCCAGGACAGGGGAGGTACGAGCAGTACTTC
length: 16
V: TRBV9
size: .
D: TRBD1
J: TRBJ2-7

CDR3: CASSGLAGPSSYNEQFF
DNA: TGTGCCAGCAGCGGACTAGCGGGACCTAGCTCCTACAATGAGCAGTTCTTC
length: 17
V: TRBV4-2
size: few
D: TRBD2
J: TRBJ2-1

CDR3: CASSPLIGWNEKLFF
DNA: TGTGCCAGCAGCCCACTGATCGGATGGAATGAAAAACTGTTTTTT
length: 15
V: TRBV7-9
size: .
D: .
J: TRBJ1-4

CDR3: CASSQDLRFYGYTF
DNA: TGCGCCAGCAGCCAAGATCTCCGCTTCTATGGCTACACCTTC
length: 14
V: TRBV4-3
size: many
D: .
J: TRBJ1-2

CDR3: CASSQYSRGYEQFF
DNA: TGTGCCAGCAGCCAGTACTCGAGGGGGTATGAGCAGTTCTTC
length: 14
V: TRBV7-2
size: few
D: .
J: TRBJ2-1

CDR3: CRGTGGLTDTQYF
DNA: TGCAGGGGGACAGGGGGTCTCACAGATACGCAGTATTTT
length: 13
V: TRBV20-1
size: .
D: TRBD1
J: TRBJ2-3

CDR3: CASSQEGGIRTDTQYF
DNA: TGCGCCAGCAGCCAAGAGGGAGGGATTCGCACAGATACGCAGTATTTT
length: 16
V: TRBV4-3
size: .
D: TRBD2
J: TRBJ2-3

CDR3: CASSYRNTGNTIYF
DNA: TGTGCCAGCAGCTACAGGAATACTGGAAACACCATATATTTT
length: 14
V: TRBV12-3/TRBV12-4
size: .
D: .
J: TRBJ1-3

CDR3: CASSYGAGTNEKLFF
DNA: TGTGCCAGCAGTTACGGGGCAGGGACTAATGAAAAACTGTTTTTT
length: 15
V: TRBV6-5
size: many
D: .
J: TRBJ1-4

CDR3: CASSSSTDNYGYTF
DNA: TGTGCCAGCAGCTCCTCGACAGATAACTATGGCTACACCTTC
length: 14
V: TRBV7-9
size: .
D: .
J: TRBJ1-2

CDR3: CASSLSRLAGETQYF
DNA: TGTGCCAGCAGCTTATCGCGGCTAGCGGGAGAGACCCAGTACTTC
length: 15
V: TRBV7-8
size: .
D: TRBD2
J: TRBJ2-5

CDR3: CAISETGGFADTQYF
DNA: TGTGCCATCAGTGAGACAGGGGGTTTCGCAGATACGCAGTATTTT
length: 15
V: TRBV10-3
size: few
D: TRBD1
J: TRBJ2-3

CDR3: CSVEQGTGELFF
DNA: TGCAGCGTTGAACAGGGGACCGGGGAGCTGTTTTTT
length: 12
V: TRBV29-1
size: few
D: .
J: TRBJ2-2

CDR3: CASSRGHRTQYF
DNA: TGTGCCAGCAGCCGGGGGCATCGTACGCAGTATTTT
length: 12
V: TRBV7-2
size: .
D: .
J: TRBJ2-3

CDR3: CASSPTSIQPQHF
DNA: TGTGCCAGCAGCCCCACATCCATTCAGCCCCAGCATTTT
length: 13
V: TRBV7-2
size: .
D: .
J: TRBJ1-5

CDR3: CASSPGTSPDTQYF
DNA: TGTGCCAGCAGCCCGGGGACTTCCCCGGATACGCAGTATTTT
length: 14
V: TRBV5-5
size: many
D: .
J: TRBJ2-3

CDR3: CASRKAGGNQPQHF
DNA: TGTGCCAGCAGAAAGGCGGGTGGCAATCAGCCCCAGCATTTT
length: 14
V: TRBV2
size: few
D: .
J: TRBJ1-5

CDR3: CATAAGLTYNEQFF
DNA: TGTGCCACCGCGGCCGGACTAACCTACAATGAGCAGTTCTTC
length: 14
V: TRBV3-1
size: .
D: .
J: TRBJ2-1

CDR3: CASSLLARMFNTGELFF
DNA: TGCGCCAGCAGCTTACTAGCGAGGATGTTTAACACCGGGGAGCTGTTTTTT
length: 17
V: TRBV4-1
size: once
D: TRBD2
J: TRBJ2-2

CDR3: CASSLDEGYNEQFF
DNA: TGTGCCAGCAGCTTAGACGAGGGTTACAATGAGCAGTTCTTC
length: 14
V: TRBV7-8
size: .
D: .
J: TRBJ2-1

CDR3: CASSLFAGIETQYF
DNA: TGTGCCAGCAGTTTATTCGCAGGCATCGAGACCCAGTACTTC
length: 14
V: TRBV27
size: .
D: .
J: TRBJ2-5

CDR3: CASSQGGGFPRTGELFF
DNA: TGCGCCAGCAGCCAAGGTGGAGGTTTTCCTCGCACCGGGGAGCTGTTTTTT
length: 17
V: TRBV4-1
size: few
D: .
J: TRBJ2-2

CDR3: CASSLTDARQHTDTQYF
DNA: TGCGCCAGCAGCTTGACGGACGCCCGTCAACACACAGATACGCAGTATTTT
length: 17
V: TRBV5-1
size: few
D: .
J: TRBJ2-3